This is a list of T cell receptor beta chains from one sample in a study of blood T cell repertoires in COVID-19. The assay was immunoSEQ multiplex PCR, and TCRdb's table has in-frame clones only and misses some. The data show 200,000 to 250,000 clones, about nine tenths seen once. The sequenced sample was PBMCs or T cells enriched from blood (not recorded which). All receptors derive from a woman between 50 and 59 years old in a cohort exposed to, infected with or recovered from COVID-19 (not recorded which). The CDR3 runs from the conserved cysteine through the conserved F or W. A D gene is named only where the DNA matches it firmly. Only part of the rows carry a size: once, few, many, or a class if the clone is expanded.

15,-,-,TRBJ2-5,TRBV19,TGTGCCAGTAGTATTGGTGGGGCTAGGGAAGAGACCCAGTACTTC,CASSIGGAREETQYF
15,-,-,TRBJ2-7,TRBV7-9,TGTGCCAGCAGCCCCGGTTGGCCCGGAGCGTACGAGCAGTACTTC,CASSPGWPGAYEQYF
15,-,-,TRBJ2-2,TRBV6-5,TGTGCCAGCAGTTACTCGAGGGGGGGCACCGGGGAGCTGTTTTTT,CASSYSRGGTGELFF
15,-,-,TRBJ1-4,TRBV11-2,TGTGCCAGCAGCCGCGATACTCAGGGCGCGCCAAAACTGTTTTTT,CASSRDTQGAPKLFF
14,-,-,TRBJ1-3,TRBV5-6,TGTGCCAGCAGCTCGGACAGCTCTGGAAACACCATATATTTT,CASSSDSSGNTIYF
15,-,-,TRBJ1-6,TRBV7-2,TGTGCCAGCAGCTTAGACCCTCAGACAGTCTCACCCCTCCACTTT,CASSLDPQTVSPLHF
15,TRBD1,-,TRBJ1-5,TRBV5-5,TGTGCCAGCAGCACCCGGACAGGGCCAAATCAGCCCCAGCATTTT,CASSTRTGPNQPQHF
12,-,-,TRBJ1-5,TRBV2,TGTGCCAGCAGGTCGGAGCCACAGCCCCAGCATTTT,CASRSEPQPQHF
12,-,-,TRBJ2-7,TRBV3-1/TRBV3-2,TGTGCCAGCAGCCAAAGCAACTACGAGCAGTACTTC,CASSQSNYEQYF
14,-,-,TRBJ1-3,TRBV19,TGTGCCAGTAGCAGGGCAGGGGTTGGAAACACCATATATTTT,CASSRAGVGNTIYF
16,-,-,TRBJ1-5,TRBV11-3,TGTGCCAGCAGCTGGGAGCCGATTTATAGCAATCAGCCCCAGCATTTT,CASSWEPIYSNQPQHF
16,-,-,TRBJ1-2,TRBV4-2,TGTGCCAGCAGCCAAGATATCGGAGGGGCCCTCTATGGCTACACCTTC,CASSQDIGGALYGYTF
15,-,-,TRBJ2-7,TRBV7-8,TGTGCCAGCAGCTTAGGTTTCGGGGGGCCCTACGAGCAGTACTTC,CASSLGFGGPYEQYF
12,-,few,TRBJ2-2,TRBV5-6,TGTGCCAGCAGCTTGGTTCTTTCGGAGCTGTTTTTT,CASSLVLSELFF
14,TRBD2,once,TRBJ2-1,TRBV29-1,TGCAGCGTTGGCACTAGCGGGGGCCTCAATGAGCAGTTCTTC,CSVGTSGGLNEQFF
16,-,-,TRBJ1-1,TRBV25-1,TGTGCCAGCAGTGAAACCCCCTCGACACCGAACACTGAAGCTTTCTTT,CASSETPSTPNTEAFF
14,-,-,TRBJ1-1,TRBV19,TGTGCCAGTAGTATAGTGGGGGGGCATGGTGAAGCTTTCTTT,CASSIVGGHGEAFF
15,-,-,TRBJ1-4,TRBV18,TGTGCCAGCTCACCAACAGTACCCACGCTTGAAAAACTGTTTTTT,CASSPTVPTLEKLFF
15,TRBD1,-,TRBJ1-1,TRBV28,TGTGCCAGCAGGAATGACTTAACAGGGGGCACTGAAGCTTTCTTT,CASRNDLTGGTEAFF
11,-,once,TRBJ1-4,TRBV20-1,TGCAGTGCCCGGGGGGGGGAAAAACTGTTTTTT,CSARGGEKLFF
15,TRBD1,-,TRBJ1-6,TRBV9,TGTGCCAGCAGCGTAGGAGACAGGGTTACTTCACCCCTCCACTTT,CASSVGDRVTSPLHF
15,-,-,TRBJ1-2,TRBV4-2,TGTGCCAGCAGCCAAGGACAGGCCGACGGCTATGGCTACACCTTC,CASSQGQADGYGYTF
14,-,-,TRBJ2-2,TRBV6-5,TGTGCCAGCACCCCCTTGGTGGGGGCCCGGGAGCTGTTTTTT,CASTPLVGARELFF
13,-,-,TRBJ1-5,TRBV7-2,TGTGCCAGCAGCTTAGGTCCAGGGCAGCCCCAGCATTTT,CASSLGPGQPQHF
15,-,once,TRBJ1-5,TRBV7-2,TGTGCCAGCAGCCTACAGGTAGGCGGCAATCAGCCCCAGCATTTT,CASSLQVGGNQPQHF
14,-,-,TRBJ1-2,TRBV2,TGTGCCAGCAGTGAAGGAGGCGGGAACTATGGCTACACCTTC,CASSEGGGNYGYTF
15,TRBD2,-,TRBJ2-4,TRBV6-2/TRBV6-3,TGTGCCAGCAGTTTCTTAGCGGGGGCGGGAAACATTCAGTACTTC,CASSFLAGAGNIQYF
15,TRBD1,-,TRBJ1-2,TRBV6-5,TGTGCCACCTCCGACAGGGGTGGTTTTAACTATGGCTACACCTTC,CATSDRGGFNYGYTF
13,TRBD1,-,TRBJ2-7,TRBV30,TGTGCCTGGAGTAGGGACAGGATTTACGAGCAGTACTTC,CAWSRDRIYEQYF
14,-,-,TRBJ1-1,TRBV7-3,TGTGCCAGCAGCGCTAACAGGGAATTTGGTGAAGCTTTCTTT,CASSANREFGEAFF
14,-,-,TRBJ2-7,TRBV7-2,TGTGCCAGCAGCTTAGAGCCAATTCCCTACGAGCAGTACTTC,CASSLEPIPYEQYF
16,TRBD2,-,TRBJ2-5,TRBV5-1,TGCGCCAGCAGCTTGGGACTAGCGGGGGGGCCGGAGACCCAGTACTTC,CASSLGLAGGPETQYF
16,TRBD1,few,TRBJ2-1,TRBV19,TGTGCCAGTACCAAGGGACAGGGGCCTGCCTACAATGAGCAGTTCTTC,CASTKGQGPAYNEQFF
15,TRBD1,-,TRBJ2-7,TRBV5-1,TGCGCCAGCAGCGAATTGGGGGACAGGGGTGGCGAGCAGTACTTC,CASSELGDRGGEQYF
15,-,-,TRBJ2-3,TRBV9,TGTGCCAGCAGCGCAGTTGGAGGGAGCACAGATACGCAGTATTTT,CASSAVGGSTDTQYF
16,TRBD1,-,TRBJ1-2,TRBV4-2,TGTGCCAGCAGCCTAGAGGGGGACAGAAGAAACTATGGCTACACCTTC,CASSLEGDRRNYGYTF
14,TRBD1,-,TRBJ1-1,TRBV13,TGTGCCAGCAGCTCGGACAGGGGACGTACTGAAGCTTTCTTT,CASSSDRGRTEAFF
13,-,-,TRBJ2-5,TRBV18,TGTGCCAGCTCAGAGTTAAGAACAGAGACCCAGTACTTC,CASSELRTETQYF
15,TRBD1,-,TRBJ1-2,TRBV30,TGTGCCTCCAAAGGCGGCAGGGGGCCTAACTATGGCTACACCTTC,CASKGGRGPNYGYTF
13,-,once,TRBJ2-5,TRBV7-9,TGTGCCAGCGAAAGGGACATCAAGGAGACCCAGTACTTC,CASERDIKETQYF